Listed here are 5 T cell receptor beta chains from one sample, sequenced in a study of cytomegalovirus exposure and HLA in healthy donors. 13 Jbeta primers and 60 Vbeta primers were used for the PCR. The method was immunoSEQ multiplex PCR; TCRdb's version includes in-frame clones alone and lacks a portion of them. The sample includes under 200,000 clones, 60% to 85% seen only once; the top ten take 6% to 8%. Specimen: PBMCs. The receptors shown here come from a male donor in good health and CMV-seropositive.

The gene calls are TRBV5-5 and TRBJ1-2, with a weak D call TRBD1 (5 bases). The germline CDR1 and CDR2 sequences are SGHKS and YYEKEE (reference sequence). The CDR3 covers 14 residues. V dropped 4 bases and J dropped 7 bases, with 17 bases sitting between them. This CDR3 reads CASSPRTYTGGYTF. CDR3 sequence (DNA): TGTGCCAGCAGCCCTAGGACATATACCGGTGGCTACACCTTC. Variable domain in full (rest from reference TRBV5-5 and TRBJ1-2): DAGVTQSPTHLIKTRGQQVTLRCSPISGHKSVSWYQQVLGQGPQFIFQYYEKEERGRGNFPDRFSARQFPNYSSELNVNALLLGDSALYLCASSPRTYTGGYTFGSGTRLTVV.

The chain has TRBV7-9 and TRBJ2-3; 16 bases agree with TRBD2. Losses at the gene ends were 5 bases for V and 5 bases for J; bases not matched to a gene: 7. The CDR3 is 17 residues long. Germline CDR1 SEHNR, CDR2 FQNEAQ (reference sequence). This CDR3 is CASSIGTSGGAVDTQYF. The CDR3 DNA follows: TGTGCCAGCAGCATCGGGACTAGCGGGGGGGCCGTAGATACGCAGTATTTT. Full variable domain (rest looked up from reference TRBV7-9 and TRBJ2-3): DTGVSQNPRHKITKRGQNVTFRCDPISEHNRLYWYRQTLGQGPEFLTYFQNEAQLEKSRLLSDRFSAERPKGSFSTLEIQRTEQGDSAMYLCASSIGTSGGAVDTQYFGPGTRLTVL.

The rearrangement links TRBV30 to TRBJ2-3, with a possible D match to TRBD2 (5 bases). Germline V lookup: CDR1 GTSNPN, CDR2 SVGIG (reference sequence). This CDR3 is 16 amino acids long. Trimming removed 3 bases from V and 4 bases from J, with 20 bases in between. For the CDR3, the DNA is TGTGCCTGGAGCGCTGGTGTAGGTCTAGCTGCAGATACGCAGTATTTT. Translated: CAWSAGVGLAADTQYF.

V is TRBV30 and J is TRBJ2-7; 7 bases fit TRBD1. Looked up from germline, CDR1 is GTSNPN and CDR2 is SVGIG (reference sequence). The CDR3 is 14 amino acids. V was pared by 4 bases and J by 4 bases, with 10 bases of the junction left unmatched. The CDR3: CAWMGDSPLYEQYF. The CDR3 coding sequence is TGTGCCTGGATGGGGGACAGCCCCCTTTACGAGCAGTACTTC. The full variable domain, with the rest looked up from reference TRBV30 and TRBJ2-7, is SQTIHQWPATLVQPVGSPLSLECTVEGTSNPNLYWYRQAAGRGLQLLFYSVGIGQISSEVPQNLSASRPQDRQFILSSKKLLLSDSGFYLCAWMGDSPLYEQYFGPGTRLTVT.

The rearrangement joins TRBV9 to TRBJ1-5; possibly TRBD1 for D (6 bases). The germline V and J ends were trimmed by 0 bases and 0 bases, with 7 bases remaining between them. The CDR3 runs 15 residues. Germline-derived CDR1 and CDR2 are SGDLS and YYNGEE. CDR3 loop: CASSVGQDSNQPQHF. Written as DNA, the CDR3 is TGTGCCAGCAGCGTAGGACAGGATAGCAATCAGCCCCAGCATTTT.